This T cell receptor (beta chain) was observed in a study of blood T cell repertoires in COVID-19. Overall study: The origin of the acute and convalescent COVID-19 samples was the United States, Italy and Spain. In each case, the material was cDNA or gDNA derived from T cells, B-cell-depleted T cells, or PBMCs.

Participants reported their clinical history, and cohort assignment relied on those reports. TCRdb's table, derived via immunoSEQ multiplex PCR, lists solely in-frame clones and lacks some. Of fewer than 250,000 clones in the sample, around 80% were seen once. CDR3 length equals 15 residues. The V end was cut by 4 bases, the J end by 0 bases, with 10 bases between. CDR1 MNHEY and CDR2 SVGAGI come from the germline V gene. The receptor was isolated from a woman between 35 and 50 years old with acute COVID-19. The chain has TRBV6-5 and TRBJ2-1; the D gene is possibly TRBD2 (6 bases). Specimen: PBMCs or T cells enriched from blood (not recorded which). CDR3 DNA: TGTGCCAGCAGTTCCGGGGGTCTCTCCTACAATGAGCAGTTCTTC. This sequence encodes CASSSGGLSYNEQFF.